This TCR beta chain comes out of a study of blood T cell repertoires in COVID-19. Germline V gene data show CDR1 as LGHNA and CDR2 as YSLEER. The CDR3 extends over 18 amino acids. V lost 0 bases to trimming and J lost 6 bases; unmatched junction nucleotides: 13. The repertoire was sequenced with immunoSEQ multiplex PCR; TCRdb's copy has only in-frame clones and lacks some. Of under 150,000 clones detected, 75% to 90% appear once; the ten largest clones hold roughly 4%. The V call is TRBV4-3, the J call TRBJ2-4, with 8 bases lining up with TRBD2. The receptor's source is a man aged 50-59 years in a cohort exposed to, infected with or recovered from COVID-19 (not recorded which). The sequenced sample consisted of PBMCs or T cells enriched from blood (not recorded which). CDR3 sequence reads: CASSQDSGGASAGNIQYF. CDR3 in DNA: TGCGCCAGCAGCCAAGACTCGGGGGGGGCCTCAGCGGGAAACATTCAGTACTTC.